The T cell receptor (beta chain) under discussion was sequenced for a study of blood T cell repertoires in COVID-19. TCRdb's copy holds only in-frame clones and misses some; the assay was immunoSEQ multiplex PCR. The sample consists of about 160,000 clones, roughly 83% of them appearing once. V shed 4 bases and J 5 bases; nucleotides not matched to a gene: 5. This CDR3 comprises 16 residues. The germline V gene has CDR1 SGDLS and CDR2 YYNGEE. The rearrangement links TRBV9 to TRBJ2-1, with TRBD2 matching 14 bases. The sample taken for sequencing was peripheral blood. The source of this sequence is a woman at least 80 years old with active or convalescent COVID-19. The chain's CDR3 is CASSPRLAGGNNEQFF. CDR3 coding DNA: TGTGCCAGCAGCCCCCGACTAGCGGGGGGGAACAATGAGCAGTTCTTC.